This entry lists 17 T cell receptor beta chains sequenced from one sample in a study of identical twins. In TCRdb, the 5' RACE reads were re-called with MiXCR into one record per CDR3 protein. The sample has 120,000 to 150,000 distinct CDR3 sequences; under 4.5% are singletons. The sequenced sample was memory T cells sorted from blood. These receptors were obtained from a man between 18 and 29 years old in good health.

This clonotype was counted ten times or more. This sequence joins TRBV7-2 and TRBJ2-1; TRBD1 or TRBD2 may be the D gene (5 bases each). V lost 6 bases, J lost 6 bases, and 18 bases lay in between. The CDR3 spans 15 residues. Looked up from germline, CDR1 is SGHTA and CDR2 is FQGNSA. The CDR3 coding sequence is TGTGCCAGCAGGAGCCCCGTGGGGGTCAGCAATGAGCAGTTCTTC. Translated: CASRSPVGVSNEQFF.

This clonotype was seen repeatedly, ten times or more. V usage is TRBV2 and J usage is TRBJ1-1; perhaps TRBD1 as D (5 bases). V shed 7 bases and J shed 8 bases, with 20 bases lying between them. This CDR3 spans 14 amino acids. Germline-derived CDR1 and CDR2 are SNHLY and FYNNEI. This CDR3 reads CASIPESGPLEAFF. The CDR3 DNA reads TGTGCCAGCATTCCCGAATCGGGGCCTCTAGAAGCTTTCTTT.

The table lists this clonotype with a few counts. This chain connects TRBV12-5 to TRBJ1-5; D might be TRBD1 (5 bases). Deletions cut 6 bases from V and 2 bases from J, with 14 bases between. The germline V gene encodes CDR1 LGHNT and CDR2 FRNRAP. This CDR3 has 15 amino acids. Here the CDR3 reads CASGAARDGNQPQHF. The CDR3 DNA reads TGTGCTAGTGGCGCGGCCAGGGATGGCAATCAGCCCCAGCATTTT.

This clonotype was recorded many times. The CDR3: CSVRGQGDSPLHF. The CDR3, as DNA: TGCAGCGTTAGAGGACAGGGCGATTCACCCCTCCACTTT. The rearrangement links TRBV29-1 to TRBJ1-6; 8 positions match TRBD1. Germline CDR1 reads SQVTM; CDR2 reads ANQGSEA. The J segment lost 8 bases and the V segment lost 5 bases, leaving 5 bases of the junction unmatched. The CDR3 consists of 13 residues.

This clonotype appeared many times. V gene TRBV6-1 combines with J gene TRBJ2-3, with 7 positions matching TRBD2. Trimming took 5 bases from V and 2 from J; bases not matched to a gene: 4. The CDR3 contains 14 residues. Per germline, CDR1 MNHNS and CDR2 SASEGT. This chain's CDR3 is CASSLTSTTDTQYF. CDR3 in DNA: TGTGCCAGCAGTTTGACTAGCACCACAGATACGCAGTATTTT.

This clonotype was detected ten times or more. The chain combines TRBV27 with TRBJ1-5; 7 bases are a match to TRBD1. The V gene's germline CDR1 is MNHEY and CDR2 SMNVEV (reference sequence). The J segment lost 7 bases and the V segment lost 1 base, leaving 1 base of the junction unmatched. This CDR3 contains 13 residues. The CDR3 here is CASSLYRGQPQHF. The CDR3 DNA follows: TGTGCCAGCAGTTTATACAGGGGACAGCCCCAGCATTTT.

This clonotype occurred many times. The rearrangement uses TRBV7-6 and TRBJ2-7; 11 bases agree with TRBD1. Trimming at V came to 1 base and at J to 3 bases, leaving 2 bases not matched to a gene. There are 15 residues in the CDR3. Germline loops: CDR1 SGHVS, CDR2 FNYEAQ. CDR3 coding DNA: TGTGCCAGCAGCTTAGGGACAGGGGGCAACTACGAGCAGTACGTC. This translates into CASSLGTGGNYEQYV.

This clonotype was counted at least ten times. The V gene is TRBV5-1, the J gene TRBJ2-1; TRBD2 matches 7 bases. Germline V CDR1 and CDR2: SGHRS, YFSETQ. CDR3 length equals 16 residues. V dropped 0 bases and J dropped 7; count of bases not matched to a gene: 10. CDR3 DNA: TGCGCCAGCAGCTTGGTGTCAGCGGGGTTCGTAAATGAGCAGTTCTTC. Its protein product is CASSLVSAGFVNEQFF.

This clonotype was found many times. The rearrangement joins TRBV15 to TRBJ2-5; the D is unclear. This CDR3 region has 16 residues. Germline-derived CDR1 and CDR2 are LNHNV and YYDKDF (reference sequence). Trimming shortened V by 0 bases and J by 5 bases, and 16 bases separated the two germline ends. The CDR3 DNA reads as TGTGCCACCAGCAGAGATTTGGGATATCGGGTGGAGACCCAGTACTTC. As protein: CATSRDLGYRVETQYF.

This clonotype occurred many times. This sequence joins TRBV10-3 and TRBJ2-7, with no clear D. The CDR3 extends over 14 amino acids. Germline V gene sequence: CDR1 ENHRY, CDR2 SYGVKD. Trimming took off 4 bases at V and 4 bases at J, with 14 bases between the two ends. DNA of the CDR3: TGTGCCATCAGTGCCTCAAACGGTGGGTACGAGCAGTACGTC. Protein: CAISASNGGYEQYV.

This clonotype has ten or more counts. This sequence joins TRBV15 and TRBJ2-1; no clear D gene. The V and J ends lost 0 bases and 10 bases respectively, with 10 bases between them. Germline-derived CDR1 and CDR2 are LNHNV and YYDKDF (reference sequence). The CDR3 is made up of 13 amino acids. The CDR3 DNA reads as TGTGCCACCAGCAGAGATCGCGTCGGCGAGCAGTTCTTC. It is translated as CATSRDRVGEQFF.

This chain connects TRBV14 to TRBJ2-1; D may be TRBD1 or TRBD2 (5 bases each). The germline CDR1 and CDR2 sequences are SGHDN and FVKESK. This CDR3 is built from 17 residues. V lost 0 bases and J 3 bases, leaving 15 bases between the germline ends. Written as DNA, the CDR3 is TGTGCCAGCAGCCAAGATCTCGGGACCTACCGCTACAATGAGCAGTTCTTC. It specifies CASSQDLGTYRYNEQFF.

This clonotype was seen a handful of times. The chain recombines TRBV2 with TRBJ2-1, with 7 bases identical to TRBD1. CDR1 is SNHLY, CDR2 FYNNEI, per germline. This CDR3 spans 18 amino acids. The V gene end was trimmed by 5 bases and the J gene end by 3 bases; junction bases not matched to a gene: 16. For the CDR3, the DNA is TGTGCCAGCAGTTTAGGGTATCGGAGTCGGGACAGCTACAATGAGCAGTTCTTC. The encoded protein is CASSLGYRSRDSYNEQFF.

This clonotype was seen at least ten times. The rearrangement uses TRBV28 and TRBJ1-6, with D possibly being TRBD1 (5 bases). Between the trimmed V and J ends, which lost 7 bases and 7 bases, there was a span of 17 bases. This CDR3 has 15 residues. Germline V gene lookup returns CDR1 MDHEN and CDR2 SYDVKM. The CDR3 nucleotides read TGTGCCAGCACAGCGCAGGGAACCATGAATTCACCCCTCCACTTT. Residues: CASTAQGTMNSPLHF.

This clonotype was seen repeatedly, ten times or more. The V and J genes are TRBV6-1 and TRBJ2-7; D possibly corresponds to TRBD2 (5 bases). The length of the CDR3 is 14 residues. Germline V gene lookup returns CDR1 MNHNS and CDR2 SASEGT. In DNA form, the CDR3 reads TGTGCCAGCCGTGAGGGCGGAGGTGGCGACGAGCAGTACGTC. Its translation: CASREGGGGDEQYV.

This clonotype has a count of ten or more. This chain connects TRBV24-1 to TRBJ2-1, with D perhaps matching TRBD2 (7 bases). The CDR3 has 20 residues. CDR1 and CDR2 (germline): KGHDR, SFDVKD. The V and J ends lost 3 bases and 4 bases respectively, with 27 bases between them. CDR3 DNA sequence: TGTGCCACCAGTGATACCGAGACAGGTCCGGGGCTAGCGGCGTACAATGAGCAGTTCTTC. This sequence encodes CATSDTETGPGLAAYNEQFF.

This clonotype was seen many times. The CDR3 here is CASSPSMSNQPQHF. Here the CDR3 DNA reads TGTGCCAGCTCACCATCTATGAGCAATCAGCCCCAGCATTTT. The V call is TRBV18, the J call TRBJ1-5; no clear D gene. The CDR3 spans 14 residues. Trimming removed 2 bases at V and 1 base at J, with 6 bases between. Germline CDR1 KGHSH, CDR2 LQKENI.